The rows below give T cell receptor beta chains drawn from one sample of a study of T cells after yellow fever vaccination. Each CDR3 protein is one row after TCRdb ran MiXCR on the 5' RACE reads. The data show around 530,000 distinct CDR3 sequences, with around a sixth seen just once and roughly 17% held by the top ten. The starting material was PBMCs, obtained 5 days after the first yellow fever vaccination. Receptors were obtained from a man aged 18 to 35 who received the YFV17D yellow fever vaccine. Each CDR3 is given with its conserved first and last residue. D genes are given only for firm matches. Where a row states a size, it is once, few, many or the class of an expanded clone; other rows omit it.

TRBV3-1	TRBJ2-5	NA	few	TGTGCCAGCAGCCAATCTTGGGGGCAAGAGACCCAGTACTTC	CASSQSWGQETQYF
TRBV7-2	TRBJ2-5	TRBD2	few	TGTGCCAGCAACCCAACTAGCGGGGGGCAACAAGAGACCCAGTACTTC	CASNPTSGGQQETQYF
TRBV5-1	TRBJ2-3	TRBD2	many	TGCGCCAGCAGCTTGAACGGGGGGGACACAGATACGCAGTATTTT	CASSLNGGDTDTQYF
TRBV12-3/TRBV12-4	TRBJ2-5	NA	many	TGTGCCAGCACCGAACTCCGGGACTCTCCGGGGACCCAGTACTTC	CASTELRDSPGTQYF
TRBV20-1	TRBJ2-1	TRBD2	few	TGCAGTGCTCTGGGAGGACTAGCGGGAACACGACACAATGAGCAGTTCTTC	CSALGGLAGTRHNEQFF
TRBV4-1	TRBJ1-2	NA	NA	TGCGCCAGCAGCCAAAATGACAGGTTGGGCTATGGCTACACCTTC	CASSQNDRLGYGYTF
TRBV7-2	TRBJ1-6	TRBD1	few	TGTGCCAGCAGCTTAAGGACAGGGGGGTCACCCCTCCACTTT	CASSLRTGGSPLHF
TRBV6-2/TRBV6-3	TRBJ2-2	TRBD1	few	TGTGCCAGCAGACTTGGACAGGGGGCGGGCGGGGAGCTGTTTTTT	CASRLGQGAGGELFF
TRBV4-1	TRBJ2-3	NA	NA	TGCGCCAGCAGCCAAGTTCAGGCAGGAGTCACAGATACGCAGTATTTT	CASSQVQAGVTDTQYF
TRBV2	TRBJ2-5	NA	NA	TGTGCCAGCAGTGACCTTGTGGGGCAGTACTTC	CASSDLVGQYF
TRBV20-1	TRBJ2-3	TRBD2	few	TGCAGTGCTAGACCTTACATCGGTAGCGGGTTGACAGATACGCAGTATTTT	CSARPYIGSGLTDTQYF
TRBV28	TRBJ2-5	NA	NA	TGTGCCAGCAGTCTAACAGGAGATCAAGAGACCCAGTACTTC	CASSLTGDQETQYF
TRBV6-2/TRBV6-3	TRBJ1-1	NA	NA	TGTGCCAGCAAACCAGGGTCCGTCACTGAAGCTTTCTTT	CASKPGSVTEAFF
TRBV29-1	TRBJ2-2	TRBD1	NA	TGCAGCGTGTACAGGGGGTCGGGGGAGCTGTTTTTT	CSVYRGSGELFF
TRBV5-1	TRBJ2-2	NA	NA	TGCGCCAGCAGCTTGGCCGCGACCGGAACCGGGGAGCTGTTTTTT	CASSLAATGTGELFF
TRBV12-5	TRBJ1-2	NA	few	TGTGCTAGTGCGACCTGGAGGGGCTATGGCTACACCTTC	CASATWRGYGYTF
TRBV4-2	TRBJ1-5	NA	few	TGTGCCAGCAGCCAAGATTCCTATAGCAATCAGCCCCAGCATTTT	CASSQDSYSNQPQHF
TRBV30	TRBJ1-1	NA	many	TGTGCCTGGGAGACGGGGAACACTGAAGCTTTCTTT	CAWETGNTEAFF
TRBV12-3/TRBV12-4	TRBJ2-2	TRBD2	few	TGTGCCAGCAGTTCGTGGCGGGGGGGCACCGGGGAGCTGTTTTTT	CASSSWRGGTGELFF
TRBV21-1	TRBJ2-1	NA	NA	TGTGCCAGCAGCAAAAAAGGCGTGTCAGGGGGCTTTGGGTGCAATGAGCAGTTCTTC	CASSKKGVSGGFGCNEQFF
TRBV11-2	TRBJ2-5	TRBD2	NA	TGTGCCAGCAGTCTTACCGGACTAGCGGGGCAAGAGACCCAGTACTTC	CASSLTGLAGQETQYF
TRBV11-2	TRBJ2-7	TRBD2	few	TGTGCCAGCAGCTTAAGGTCCCTAGCGGGGGGGAGCTCCTACGAGCAGTACTTC	CASSLRSLAGGSSYEQYF
TRBV12-3/TRBV12-4	TRBJ2-5	NA	NA	TGTGCCCTTGCCCGAGGAAAGGGGACGGAGACCCAGTACTTC	CALARGKGTETQYF
TRBV7-9	TRBJ1-4	NA	NA	TGTGCCAGCAGCCCATACCACAGGGAGTTGCCGTTTTTT	CASSPYHRELPFF
TRBV7-2	TRBJ2-1	NA	many	TGTGCCAGCAGCTTCGCGGGGGCGGGGAATGAGCAGTTCTTC	CASSFAGAGNEQFF
TRBV11-2	TRBJ1-1	NA	NA	TGTGCCAGCAGCTTAGATGCCCTGTCGGGTGAAGCTTTCTTT	CASSLDALSGEAFF
TRBV24-1	TRBJ2-3	NA	few	TGTGCCACCAGTGATGGTAGCTCCTCCGCAGATACGCAGTATTTT	CATSDGSSSADTQYF
TRBV12-3/TRBV12-4	TRBJ1-2	NA	NA	TGTGCCAGCAGTACACAGGGAGGCTTTTGGGGCTACACCTTC	CASSTQGGFWGYTF
TRBV20-1	TRBJ1-1	NA	NA	TGCAGTGCTAGGGGACAAGTGGCTGAAGCTTTCTTT	CSARGQVAEAFF
TRBV7-2	TRBJ2-1	NA	few	TGTGCCAGCAGCTCCTCAGCAGGGGACTACAATGAGCAGTTCTTC	CASSSSAGDYNEQFF
TRBV9	TRBJ2-5	TRBD2	NA	TGTGCCAGCAGCGGGGCACTAGCGGGGACCCAGTACTTC	CASSGALAGTQYF
TRBV28	TRBJ1-6	TRBD1	NA	TGTGCCAGCATCGGGACAGGGGTCGGTTCACCCCTCCACTTT	CASIGTGVGSPLHF
TRBV5-6	TRBJ2-4	TRBD2	NA	TGTGCCAGCAGCTCGGGTGCTAGCGGAAATATAGCCAAAAACATTCAGTACTTC	CASSSGASGNIAKNIQYF
TRBV9	TRBJ1-2	NA	few	TGTGCCAGCAGCTCCTCCGAGGGGGGGGGGCACACCTTC	CASSSSEGGGHTF
TRBV7-9	TRBJ2-3	NA	NA	TGTGCCAGCAGCTTTTCCCTCTTTATCGCGCAGTATTTT	CASSFSLFIAQYF
TRBV28	TRBJ1-2	NA	NA	TGTGCCAGCAGATCTCTCAGCTTCGCGGGCTACTATGGCTACACCTTC	CASRSLSFAGYYGYTF
TRBV11-2	TRBJ2-7	NA	NA	TGTGCCAGCAGCTTTCGCAGGACCTCCTACGAGCAGTACTTC	CASSFRRTSYEQYF
TRBV3-1	TRBJ2-3	NA	NA	TGTGCCAGCAGCCAAGGAGGGGGGCCCCCAGATACGCAGTATTTT	CASSQGGGPPDTQYF
TRBV6-2/TRBV6-3	TRBJ2-2	NA	once	TGTGCCAGCAGCCCCCGACCGGCCAACACCGGGGAGCTGTTTTTT	CASSPRPANTGELFF
TRBV27	TRBJ1-4	NA	NA	TGTGCCAGCAGTCCCCTAAGAGTGGATGAAAAACTGTTTTTT	CASSPLRVDEKLFF
TRBV12-3/TRBV12-4	TRBJ1-1	NA	NA	TGTGCCAGCGGGGGAACGGAGAACACTGAAGCTTTCTTT	CASGGTENTEAFF
TRBV7-2	TRBJ1-5	NA	once	TGTGCCAGCAGCTTAATTGGGGGTCAGGGAGGCAATCAGCCCCAGCATTTT	CASSLIGGQGGNQPQHF
TRBV11-2	TRBJ1-5	NA	NA	TGTGCCAGCAGCGAAGCCGGTCAGCCCCAGCATTTT	CASSEAGQPQHF
TRBV20-1	TRBJ2-1	TRBD2	NA	TGCAGTGCTCCTGGACTAGCGGGGGGGCGGTCCTACAATGAGCAGTTCTTC	CSAPGLAGGRSYNEQFF
TRBV15	TRBJ2-5	NA	NA	TGTGCCACCAGCGGAGCCCTCGGGACAACAACTCCCCAGTACTTC	CATSGALGTTTPQYF
TRBV6-2/TRBV6-3	TRBJ2-3	NA	few	TGTGCCAGTCGACTCGCTCGGGATACGCAGTATTTT	CASRLARDTQYF
TRBV28	TRBJ2-3	NA	NA	TGTGCCATCGGCCCCGGACTGACCTACAGTGGCACAGATACGCAGTATTTT	CAIGPGLTYSGTDTQYF
TRBV5-1	TRBJ2-2	NA	few	TGCGCCAGCAGCTTGGGAGTAATCGGCGGCAGGGCCACCGGGGAGCTGTTTTTT	CASSLGVIGGRATGELFF
TRBV5-1	TRBJ2-1	NA	NA	TGCGCCAGCAGCTCAACTAGTTTTGGTAGTGAGCAGTTCTTC	CASSSTSFGSEQFF
TRBV4-2	TRBJ2-2	TRBD1	NA	TGTGCCAGCAGCCGACGGACAGGGGTAAACACCGGGGAGCTGTTTTTT	CASSRRTGVNTGELFF
TRBV20-1	TRBJ2-5	NA	few	TGCAGTGCTAGAGCGGTGGGAGAGACCCAGTACTTC	CSARAVGETQYF
TRBV4-1	TRBJ2-3	NA	NA	TGCGCCAGCAGCCAAGCTGGGGCAGGGTTTACAGATACGCAGTATTTT	CASSQAGAGFTDTQYF
TRBV29-1	TRBJ2-3	NA	few	TGCAGCGGGGACAACGGCCCCACAGATACGCAGTATTTT	CSGDNGPTDTQYF
TRBV7-3	TRBJ1-1	NA	few	TGTGCCAGCAGCTCCCCGGGGGGGCGGAGGACTGAAGCTTTCTTT	CASSSPGGRRTEAFF
TRBV9	TRBJ2-2	NA	few	TGTGCCAGCAGCGTAGTTCCCGGGGAGCTGTTTTTT	CASSVVPGELFF